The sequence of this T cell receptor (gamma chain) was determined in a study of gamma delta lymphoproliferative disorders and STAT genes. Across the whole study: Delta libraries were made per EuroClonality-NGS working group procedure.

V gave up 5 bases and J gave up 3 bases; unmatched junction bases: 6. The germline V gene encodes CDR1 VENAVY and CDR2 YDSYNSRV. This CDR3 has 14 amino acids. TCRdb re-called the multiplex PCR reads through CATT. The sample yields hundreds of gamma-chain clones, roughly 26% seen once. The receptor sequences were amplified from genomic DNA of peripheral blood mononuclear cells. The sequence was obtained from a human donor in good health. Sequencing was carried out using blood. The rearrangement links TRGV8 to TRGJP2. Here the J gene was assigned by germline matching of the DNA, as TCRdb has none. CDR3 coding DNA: TGTGCCACCTGGGTCCCAGGTAGTGATTGGATCAAGACGTTT. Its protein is CATWVPGSDWIKTF.